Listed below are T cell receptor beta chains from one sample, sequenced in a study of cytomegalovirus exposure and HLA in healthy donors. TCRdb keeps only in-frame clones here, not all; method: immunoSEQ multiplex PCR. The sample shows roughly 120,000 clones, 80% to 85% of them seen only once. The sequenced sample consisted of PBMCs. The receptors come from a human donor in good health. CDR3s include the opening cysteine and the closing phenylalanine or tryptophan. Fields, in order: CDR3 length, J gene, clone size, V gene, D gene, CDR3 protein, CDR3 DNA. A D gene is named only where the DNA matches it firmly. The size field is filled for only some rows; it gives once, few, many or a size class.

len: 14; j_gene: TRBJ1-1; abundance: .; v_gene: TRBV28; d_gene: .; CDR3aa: CASSPRGLNTEAFF; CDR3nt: TGTGCCAGCAGTCCCCGGGGATTGAACACTGAAGCTTTCTTT
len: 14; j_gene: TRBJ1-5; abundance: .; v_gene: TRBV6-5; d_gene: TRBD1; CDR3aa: CASSWDRRAQPQHF; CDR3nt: TGTGCCAGCAGTTGGGACAGGAGGGCTCAGCCCCAGCATTTT
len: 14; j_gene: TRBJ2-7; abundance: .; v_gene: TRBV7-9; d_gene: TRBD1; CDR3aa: CASSSGTGVAEQYF; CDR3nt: TGTGCCAGCAGCTCCGGGACAGGGGTCGCCGAGCAGTACTTC
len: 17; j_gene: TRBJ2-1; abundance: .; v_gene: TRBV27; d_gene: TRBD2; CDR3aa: CASSLWGGELSYNEQFF; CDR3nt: TGTGCCAGCAGTTTATGGGGAGGGGAGCTCTCCTACAATGAGCAGTTCTTC
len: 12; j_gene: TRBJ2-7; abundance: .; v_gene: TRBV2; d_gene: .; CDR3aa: CASRYRDYEQYF; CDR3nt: TGTGCCAGCAGATACCGAGACTACGAGCAGTACTTC
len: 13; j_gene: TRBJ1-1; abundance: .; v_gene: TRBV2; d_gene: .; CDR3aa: CASRTGWATEAFF; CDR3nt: TGTGCCAGCAGAACAGGGTGGGCCACTGAAGCTTTCTTT
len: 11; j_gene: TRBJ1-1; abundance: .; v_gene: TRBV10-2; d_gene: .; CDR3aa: CASPRITRAFF; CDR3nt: TGCGCCAGTCCTCGTATAACCCGGGCTTTCTTT
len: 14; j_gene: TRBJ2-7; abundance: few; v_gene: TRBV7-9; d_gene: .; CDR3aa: CAAGAGATSYEQYF; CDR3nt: TGTGCTGCGGGCGCAGGAGCTACCTCCTACGAGCAGTACTTC
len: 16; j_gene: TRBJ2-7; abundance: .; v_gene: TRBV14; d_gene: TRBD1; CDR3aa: CASSREDRGLIYEQYF; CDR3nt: TGTGCCAGCAGCCGGGAGGACAGGGGGTTGATTTACGAGCAGTACTTC
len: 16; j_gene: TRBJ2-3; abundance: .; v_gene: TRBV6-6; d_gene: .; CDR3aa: CASSQAMIAGTDTQYF; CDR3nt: TGTGCCAGCAGTCAGGCCATGATAGCGGGCACAGATACGCAGTATTTT
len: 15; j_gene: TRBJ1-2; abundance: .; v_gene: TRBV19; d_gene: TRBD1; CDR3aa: CASSDNGQGPYGYTF; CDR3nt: TGTGCCAGTAGCGATAACGGACAGGGACCCTATGGCTACACCTTC
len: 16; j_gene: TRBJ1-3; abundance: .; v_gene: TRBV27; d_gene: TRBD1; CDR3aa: CASSPGQGLRGNTIYF; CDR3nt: TGTGCCAGCAGTCCGGGACAGGGATTACGTGGAAACACCATATATTTT
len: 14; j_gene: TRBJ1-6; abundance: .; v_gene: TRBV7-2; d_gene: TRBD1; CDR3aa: CASSNRGSNSPLHF; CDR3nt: TGTGCCAGCAGCAACAGGGGTTCTAATTCACCCCTCCACTTT
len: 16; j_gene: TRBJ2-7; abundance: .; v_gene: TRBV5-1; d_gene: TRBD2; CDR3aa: CASSTLPSGGSYEQYF; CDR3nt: TGCGCCAGCAGCACCCTTCCTAGCGGGGGGTCCTACGAGCAGTACTTC
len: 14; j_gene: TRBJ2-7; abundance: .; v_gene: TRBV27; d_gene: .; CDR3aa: CASGPGTLFYEQYF; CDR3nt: TGTGCCTCCGGGCCGGGAACCCTCTTCTACGAGCAGTACTTC
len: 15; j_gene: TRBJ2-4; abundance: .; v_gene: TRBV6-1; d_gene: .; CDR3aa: CASSEVLTREDIQYF; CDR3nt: TGTGCCAGCAGTGAAGTCCTAACTAGGGAGGACATTCAGTACTTC
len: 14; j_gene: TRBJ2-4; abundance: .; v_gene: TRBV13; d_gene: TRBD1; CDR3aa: CASSYRQGQNIQYF; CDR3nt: TGTGCCAGCAGCTATAGACAGGGACAAAACATTCAGTACTTC
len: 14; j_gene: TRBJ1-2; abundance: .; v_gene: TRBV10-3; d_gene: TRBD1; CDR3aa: CAISLGQGGYGYTF; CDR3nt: TGTGCCATCAGCCTAGGACAGGGAGGGTATGGCTACACCTTC
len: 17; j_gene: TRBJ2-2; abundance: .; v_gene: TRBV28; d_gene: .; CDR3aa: CASSFDPGGRDTGELFF; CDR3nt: TGTGCCAGCAGTTTTGATCCCGGGGGGCGCGACACCGGGGAGCTGTTTTTT
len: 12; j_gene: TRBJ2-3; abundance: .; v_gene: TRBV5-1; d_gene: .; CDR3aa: CASSPGEVLLYF; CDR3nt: TGCGCCAGCAGCCCTGGGGAGGTCCTCCTCTATTTT
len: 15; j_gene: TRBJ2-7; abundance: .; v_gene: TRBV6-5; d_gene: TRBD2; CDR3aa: CASRITSGQTYEQYF; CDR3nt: TGTGCCAGCAGGATCACTAGCGGGCAGACCTACGAGCAGTACTTC
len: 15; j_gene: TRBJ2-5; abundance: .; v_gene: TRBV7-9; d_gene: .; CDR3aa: CASSLVRPSGETQYF; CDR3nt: TGTGCCAGCAGCTTAGTAAGGCCATCGGGGGAGACCCAGTACTTC
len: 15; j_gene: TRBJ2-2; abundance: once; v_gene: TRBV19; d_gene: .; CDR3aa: CASSWGGGSPGELFF; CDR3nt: TGTGCCAGTAGTTGGGGCGGGGGCTCCCCCGGGGAGCTGTTTTTT
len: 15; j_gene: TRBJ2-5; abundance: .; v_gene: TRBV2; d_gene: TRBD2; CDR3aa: CASTRSVSGVETQYF; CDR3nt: TGTGCCAGCACCCGGTCCGTTAGCGGGGTAGAGACCCAGTACTTC
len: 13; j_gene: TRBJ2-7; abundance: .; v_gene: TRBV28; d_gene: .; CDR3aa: CASSRWAVYEQYF; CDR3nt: TGTGCCAGCAGCCGATGGGCCGTGTACGAGCAGTACTTC
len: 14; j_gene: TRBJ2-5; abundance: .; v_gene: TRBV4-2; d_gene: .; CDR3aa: CASSQGVGQETQYF; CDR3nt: TGTGCCAGCAGCCAAGGGGTCGGACAGGAGACCCAGTACTTC
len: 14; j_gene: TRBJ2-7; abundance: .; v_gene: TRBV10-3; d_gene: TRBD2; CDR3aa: CAIRGSGGAFEQYF; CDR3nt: TGTGCCATCAGGGGGAGCGGGGGGGCTTTCGAGCAGTACTTC
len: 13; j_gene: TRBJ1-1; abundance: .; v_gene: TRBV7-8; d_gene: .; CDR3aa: CASSLVQNTEAFF; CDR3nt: TGTGCCAGCAGCTTAGTCCAGAACACTGAAGCTTTCTTT
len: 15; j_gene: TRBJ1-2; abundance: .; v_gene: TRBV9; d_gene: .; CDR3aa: CASSTNQGDNYGYTF; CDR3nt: TGTGCCAGCAGCACAAACCAGGGTGATAACTATGGCTACACCTTC
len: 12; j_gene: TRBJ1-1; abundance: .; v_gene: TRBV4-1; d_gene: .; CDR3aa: CASSQINTEAFF; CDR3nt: TGCGCCAGCAGCCAAATAAACACTGAAGCTTTCTTT
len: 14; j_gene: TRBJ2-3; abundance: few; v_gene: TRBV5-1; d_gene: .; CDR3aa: CASRSDTSTDTQYF; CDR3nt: TGCGCCAGCAGATCGGACACGAGCACAGATACGCAGTATTTT
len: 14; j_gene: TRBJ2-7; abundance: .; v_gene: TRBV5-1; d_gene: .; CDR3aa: CASSSPGSSYEQYF; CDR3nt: TGCGCCAGCAGCTCCCCGGGGAGCTCCTACGAGCAGTACTTC
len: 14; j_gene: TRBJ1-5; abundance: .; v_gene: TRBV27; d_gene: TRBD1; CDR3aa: CASSIRGPGQPQHF; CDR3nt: TGTGCCAGCAGTATCAGGGGGCCGGGTCAGCCCCAGCATTTT
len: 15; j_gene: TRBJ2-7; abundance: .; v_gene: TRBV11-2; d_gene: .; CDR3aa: CASSLQGLQYYEQYF; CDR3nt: TGTGCCAGCAGCCTGCAGGGACTCCAGTACTACGAGCAGTACTTC
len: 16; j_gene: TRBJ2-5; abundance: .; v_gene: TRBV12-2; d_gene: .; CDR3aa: CASRFRTSGGEETQYF; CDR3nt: TGTGCAAGTCGTTTCCGGACTAGCGGGGGCGAAGAGACCCAGTACTTC
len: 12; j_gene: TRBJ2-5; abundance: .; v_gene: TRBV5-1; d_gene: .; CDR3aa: CASSFGEETQYF; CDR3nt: TGCGCCAGCAGCTTCGGGGAAGAGACCCAGTACTTC
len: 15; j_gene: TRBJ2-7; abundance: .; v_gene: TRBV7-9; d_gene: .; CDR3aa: CASSSSGVRVEEQYF; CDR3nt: TGTGCCAGCAGCTCCAGTGGAGTGCGGGTTGAGGAGCAGTACTTC
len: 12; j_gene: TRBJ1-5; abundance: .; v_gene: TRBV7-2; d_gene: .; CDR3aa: CASSLLGGPQHF; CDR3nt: TGTGCCAGCAGCTTACTGGGGGGGCCCCAGCATTTT
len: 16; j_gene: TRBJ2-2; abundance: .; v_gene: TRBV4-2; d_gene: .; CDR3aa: CASSPWGGPLPAELFF; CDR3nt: TGTGCCAGCAGCCCCTGGGGGGGGCCGCTTCCGGCGGAGCTGTTTTTT
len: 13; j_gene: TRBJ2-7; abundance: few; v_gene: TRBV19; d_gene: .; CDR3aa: CASRHSYSYEQYF; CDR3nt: TGTGCCAGTAGGCACAGCTACTCCTACGAGCAGTACTTC
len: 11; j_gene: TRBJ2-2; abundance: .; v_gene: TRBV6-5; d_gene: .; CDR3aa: CASTNSGELFF; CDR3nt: TGTGCCAGCACCAACTCCGGGGAGCTGTTTTTT
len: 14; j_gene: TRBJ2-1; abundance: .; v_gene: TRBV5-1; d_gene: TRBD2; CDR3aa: CASTRTSGSNEQFF; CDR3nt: TGCGCCAGCACCCGGACTAGCGGGAGCAATGAGCAGTTCTTC
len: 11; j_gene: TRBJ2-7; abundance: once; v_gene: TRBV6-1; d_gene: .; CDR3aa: CASRYTYEQYF; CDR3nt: TGTGCCAGCCGATACACCTACGAGCAGTACTTC
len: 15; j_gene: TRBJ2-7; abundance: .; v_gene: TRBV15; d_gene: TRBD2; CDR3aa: CATSNQLAGADEQYF; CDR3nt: TGTGCCACCAGCAACCAGCTAGCGGGGGCGGATGAGCAGTACTTC
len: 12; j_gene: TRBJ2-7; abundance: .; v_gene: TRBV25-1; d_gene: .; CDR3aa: CPSGNNLGEQYF; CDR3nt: TGCCCCTCAGGGAATAACTTGGGCGAGCAGTACTTC
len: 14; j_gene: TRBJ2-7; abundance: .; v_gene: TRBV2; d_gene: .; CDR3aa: CASGTLRSSYEQYF; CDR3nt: TGTGCCAGCGGAACTCTCCGGAGCTCCTACGAGCAGTACTTC
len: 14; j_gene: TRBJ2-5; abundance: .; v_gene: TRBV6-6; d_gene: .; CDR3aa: CASSTGGIQETQYF; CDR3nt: TGTGCCAGCAGCACCGGGGGAATTCAAGAGACCCAGTACTTC
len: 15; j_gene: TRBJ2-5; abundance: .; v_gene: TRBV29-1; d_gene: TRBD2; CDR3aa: CSVASGRRGGETQYF; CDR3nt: TGCAGCGTTGCTTCCGGGAGGAGGGGCGGAGAGACCCAGTACTTC
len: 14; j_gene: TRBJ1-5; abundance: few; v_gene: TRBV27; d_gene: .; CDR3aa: CASSLSRPSEPQHF; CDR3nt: TGTGCCAGCAGTTTATCGAGGCCGTCTGAGCCCCAGCATTTT
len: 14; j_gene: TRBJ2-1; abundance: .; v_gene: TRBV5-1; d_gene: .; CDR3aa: CASSRNRVPNEQFF; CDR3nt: TGCGCCAGCAGCCGGAACAGGGTACCCAACGAGCAGTTCTTC
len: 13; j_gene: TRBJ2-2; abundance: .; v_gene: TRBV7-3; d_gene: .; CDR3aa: CASSPGTSGELFF; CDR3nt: TGTGCCAGCAGCCCCGGTACTTCCGGGGAGCTGTTTTTT
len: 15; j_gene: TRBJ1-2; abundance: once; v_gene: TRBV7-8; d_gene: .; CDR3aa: CASSFPNGWQGGYTF; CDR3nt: TGTGCCAGCAGCTTCCCCAACGGGTGGCAAGGAGGCTACACCTTC
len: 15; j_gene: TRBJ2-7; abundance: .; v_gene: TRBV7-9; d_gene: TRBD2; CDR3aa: CASSLLLSGRDEQYF; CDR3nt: TGTGCCAGCAGCTTATTGTTAAGCGGGAGGGACGAGCAGTACTTC
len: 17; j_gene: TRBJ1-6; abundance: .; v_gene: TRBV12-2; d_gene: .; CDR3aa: CASRPTDRGSGNSPLHF; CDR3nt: TGTGCAAGTCGCCCGACGGACAGGGGATCTGGGAATTCACCCCTCCACTTT
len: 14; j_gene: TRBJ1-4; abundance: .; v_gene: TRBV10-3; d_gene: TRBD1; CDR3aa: CAISEGQANEKLFF; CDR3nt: TGTGCCATCAGTGAGGGACAGGCGAATGAAAAACTGTTTTTT
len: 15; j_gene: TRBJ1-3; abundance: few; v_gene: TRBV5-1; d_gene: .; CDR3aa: CASSLGQNSGNTIYF; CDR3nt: TGCGCCAGCAGCTTGGGTCAGAACTCTGGAAACACCATATATTTT
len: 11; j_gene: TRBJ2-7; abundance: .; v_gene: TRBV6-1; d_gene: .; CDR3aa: CASRGHYEQYF; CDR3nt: TGTGCCAGCAGGGGGCACTACGAGCAGTACTTC
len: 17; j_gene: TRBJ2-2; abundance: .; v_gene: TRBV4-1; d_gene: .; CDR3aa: CASSQVLGGRSTGELFF; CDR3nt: TGCGCCAGCAGCCAAGTTTTGGGGGGGCGATCCACCGGGGAGCTGTTTTTT
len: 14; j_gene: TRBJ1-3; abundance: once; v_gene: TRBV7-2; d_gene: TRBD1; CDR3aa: CASSLTGAGNTIYF; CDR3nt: TGTGCCAGCAGCCTAACAGGGGCTGGAAACACCATATATTTT
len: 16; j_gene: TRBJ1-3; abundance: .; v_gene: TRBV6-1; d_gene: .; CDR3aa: CASSVAVRSSGNTIYF; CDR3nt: TGTGCCAGCAGTGTCGCTGTCAGAAGCTCTGGAAACACCATATATTTT